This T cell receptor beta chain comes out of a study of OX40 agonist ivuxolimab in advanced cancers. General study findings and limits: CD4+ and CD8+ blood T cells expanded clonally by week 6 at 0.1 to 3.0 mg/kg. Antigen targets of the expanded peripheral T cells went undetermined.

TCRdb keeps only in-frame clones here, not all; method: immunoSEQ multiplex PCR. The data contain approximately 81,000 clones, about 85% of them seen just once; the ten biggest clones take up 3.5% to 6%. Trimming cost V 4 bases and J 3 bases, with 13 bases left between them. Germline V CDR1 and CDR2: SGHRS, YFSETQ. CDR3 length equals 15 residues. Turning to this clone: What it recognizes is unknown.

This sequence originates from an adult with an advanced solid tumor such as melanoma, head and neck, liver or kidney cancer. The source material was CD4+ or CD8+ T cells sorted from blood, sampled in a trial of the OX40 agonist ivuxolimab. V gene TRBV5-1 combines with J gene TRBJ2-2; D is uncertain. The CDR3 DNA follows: TGCGCCAGCAGCGAACTACAGCACGACACCGGGGAGCTGTTTTTT. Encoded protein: CASSELQHDTGELFF.